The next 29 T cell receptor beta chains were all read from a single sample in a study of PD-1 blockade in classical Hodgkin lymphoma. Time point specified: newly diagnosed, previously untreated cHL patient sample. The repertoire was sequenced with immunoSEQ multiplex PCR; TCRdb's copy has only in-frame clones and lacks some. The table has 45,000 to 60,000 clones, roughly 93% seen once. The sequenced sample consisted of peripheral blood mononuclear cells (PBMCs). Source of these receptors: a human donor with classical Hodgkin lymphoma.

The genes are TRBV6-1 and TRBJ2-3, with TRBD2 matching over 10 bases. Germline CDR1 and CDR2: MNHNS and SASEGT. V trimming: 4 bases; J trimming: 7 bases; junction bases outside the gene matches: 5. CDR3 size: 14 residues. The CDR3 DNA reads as TGTGCCAGCAGTGGAGCGGGAGGGAGGTATACGCAGTATTTT. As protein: CASSGAGGRYTQYF.

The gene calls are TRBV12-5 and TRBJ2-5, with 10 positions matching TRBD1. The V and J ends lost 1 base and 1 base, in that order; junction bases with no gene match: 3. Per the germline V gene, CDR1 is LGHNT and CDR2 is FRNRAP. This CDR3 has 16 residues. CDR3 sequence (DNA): TGTGCTAGTGGTTTGGGGGACAGGGGAGGCCAAGAGACCCAGTACTTC. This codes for CASGLGDRGGQETQYF.

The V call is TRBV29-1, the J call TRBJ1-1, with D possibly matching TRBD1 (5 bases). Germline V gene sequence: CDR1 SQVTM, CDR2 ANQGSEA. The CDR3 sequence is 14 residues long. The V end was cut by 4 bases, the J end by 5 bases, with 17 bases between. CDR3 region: CSVVLGRGGTEAFF. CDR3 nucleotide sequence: TGCAGCGTTGTCTTGGGGAGGGGAGGAACTGAAGCTTTCTTT.

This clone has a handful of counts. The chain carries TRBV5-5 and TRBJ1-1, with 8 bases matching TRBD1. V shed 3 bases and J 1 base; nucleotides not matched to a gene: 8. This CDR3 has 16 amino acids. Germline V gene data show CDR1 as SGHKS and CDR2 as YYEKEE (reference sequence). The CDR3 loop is CASSWETGAPNTEAFF. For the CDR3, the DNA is TGTGCCAGCAGCTGGGAGACAGGGGCTCCGAACACTGAAGCTTTCTTT. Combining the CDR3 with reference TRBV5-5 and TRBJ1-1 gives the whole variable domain DAGVTQSPTHLIKTRGQQVTLRCSPISGHKSVSWYQQVLGQGPQFIFQYYEKEERGRGNFPDRFSARQFPNYSSELNVNALLLGDSALYLCASSWETGAPNTEAFFGQGTRLTVV.

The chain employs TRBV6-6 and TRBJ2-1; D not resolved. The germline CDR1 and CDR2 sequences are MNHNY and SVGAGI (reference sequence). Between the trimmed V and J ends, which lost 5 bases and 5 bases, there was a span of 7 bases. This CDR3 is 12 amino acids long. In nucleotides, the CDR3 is TGTGCCAGCAGTGAGACCAACAATGAGCAGTTCTTC. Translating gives CASSETNNEQFF.

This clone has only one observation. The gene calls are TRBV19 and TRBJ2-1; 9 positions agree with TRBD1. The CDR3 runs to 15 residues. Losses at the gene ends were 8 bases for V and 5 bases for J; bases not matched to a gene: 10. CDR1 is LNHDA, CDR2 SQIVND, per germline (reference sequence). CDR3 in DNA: TGTGCCAGTGGCCCGGGACAGGGCCCCCACAATGAGCAGTTCTTC. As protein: CASGPGQGPHNEQFF.

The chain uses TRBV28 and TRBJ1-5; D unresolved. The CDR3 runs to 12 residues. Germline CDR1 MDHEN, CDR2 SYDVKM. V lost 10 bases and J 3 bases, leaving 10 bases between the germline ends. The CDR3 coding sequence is TGTGCCACCACCGGGCCCAATCAGCCCCAGCATTTT. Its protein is CATTGPNQPQHF.

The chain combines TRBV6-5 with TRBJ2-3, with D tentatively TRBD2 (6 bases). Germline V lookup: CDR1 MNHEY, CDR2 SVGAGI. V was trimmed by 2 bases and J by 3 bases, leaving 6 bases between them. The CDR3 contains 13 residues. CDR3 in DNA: TGTGCCAGCAGTTACCGGGAGACAGATACGCAGTATTTT. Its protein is CASSYRETDTQYF.

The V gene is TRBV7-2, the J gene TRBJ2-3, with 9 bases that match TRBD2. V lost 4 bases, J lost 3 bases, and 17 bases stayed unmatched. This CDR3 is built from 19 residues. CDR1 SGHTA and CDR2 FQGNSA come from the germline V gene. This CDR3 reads CASSSPRASAGGPTDTQYF. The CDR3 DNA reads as TGTGCCAGCAGCTCACCGAGGGCGTCCGCGGGAGGGCCAACAGATACGCAGTATTTT. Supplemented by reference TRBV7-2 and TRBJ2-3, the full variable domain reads GAGVSQSPSNKVTEKGKDVELRCDPISGHTALYWYRQSLGQGLEFLIYFQGNSAPDKSGLPSDRFSAERTGGSVSTLTIQRTQQEDSAVYLCASSSPRASAGGPTDTQYFGPGTRLTVL.

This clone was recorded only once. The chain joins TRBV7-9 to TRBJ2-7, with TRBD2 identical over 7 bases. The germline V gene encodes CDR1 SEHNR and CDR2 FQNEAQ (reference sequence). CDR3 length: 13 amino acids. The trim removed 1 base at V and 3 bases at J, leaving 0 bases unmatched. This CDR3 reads CASSLGDYYEQYV. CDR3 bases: TGTGCCAGCAGCTTAGGGGACTACTACGAGCAGTACGTC.

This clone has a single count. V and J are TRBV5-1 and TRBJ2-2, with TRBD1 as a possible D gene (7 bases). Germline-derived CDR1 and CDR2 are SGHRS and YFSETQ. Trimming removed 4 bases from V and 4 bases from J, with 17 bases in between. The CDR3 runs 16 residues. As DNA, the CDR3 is TGCGCCAGCAGCGTACAGGGGCGGGGAGGCACCGGGGAGCTGTTTTTT. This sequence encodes CASSVQGRGGTGELFF.

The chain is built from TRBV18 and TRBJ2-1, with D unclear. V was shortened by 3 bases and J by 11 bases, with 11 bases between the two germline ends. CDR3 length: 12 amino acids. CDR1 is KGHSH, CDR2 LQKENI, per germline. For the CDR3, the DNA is TGTGCCAGCTCACCTTCCGACTCTCAGCAGTTCTTC. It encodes CASSPSDSQQFF.

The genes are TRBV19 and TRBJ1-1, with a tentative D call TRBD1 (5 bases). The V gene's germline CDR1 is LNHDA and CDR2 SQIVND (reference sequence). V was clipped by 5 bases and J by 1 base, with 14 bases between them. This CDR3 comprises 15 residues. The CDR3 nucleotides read TGTGCCAGTAGTTCTTCAGGGAATCCGAACACTGAAGCTTTCTTT. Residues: CASSSSGNPNTEAFF.

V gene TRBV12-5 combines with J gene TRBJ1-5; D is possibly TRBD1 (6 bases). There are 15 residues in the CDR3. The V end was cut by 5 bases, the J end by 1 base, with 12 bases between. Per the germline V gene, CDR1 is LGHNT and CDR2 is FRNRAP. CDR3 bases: TGTGCTAGTGGTGTAGGCCAGGGGAGCAATCAGCCCCAGCATTTT. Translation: CASGVGQGSNQPQHF.

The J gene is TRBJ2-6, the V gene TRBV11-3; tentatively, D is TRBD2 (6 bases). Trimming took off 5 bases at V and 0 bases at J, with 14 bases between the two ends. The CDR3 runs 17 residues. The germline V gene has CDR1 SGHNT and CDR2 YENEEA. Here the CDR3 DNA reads TGTGCCAGCAGCCCCGGGAGAGATAGCTCTGGGGCCAACGTCCTGACTTTC. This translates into CASSPGRDSSGANVLTF.

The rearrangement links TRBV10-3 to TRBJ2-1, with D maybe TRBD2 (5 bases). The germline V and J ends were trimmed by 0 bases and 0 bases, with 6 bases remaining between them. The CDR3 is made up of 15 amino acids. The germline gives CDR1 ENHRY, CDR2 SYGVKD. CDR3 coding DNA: TGTGCCATCAGTGAGTCAGGGAGCTCCTACAATGAGCAGTTCTTC. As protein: CAISESGSSYNEQFF.

The CDR3 loop reads CASSFAGQRWEAFF. CDR3 bases: TGTGCCAGCAGCTTTGCGGGACAGAGGTGGGAAGCTTTCTTT. This sequence joins TRBV11-2 and TRBJ1-1; 7 bases agree with TRBD1. V shed 3 bases and J 8 bases; nucleotides not matched to a gene: 9. The V gene's germline CDR1 is SGHAT and CDR2 FQNNGV. This CDR3 has 14 amino acids. Full variable domain (rest looked up from reference TRBV11-2 and TRBJ1-1): EAGVAQSPRYKIIEKRQSVAFWCNPISGHATLYWYQQILGQGPKLLIQFQNNGVVDDSQLPKDRFSAERLKGVDSTLKIQPAKLEDSAVYLCASSFAGQRWEAFFGQGTRLTVV.

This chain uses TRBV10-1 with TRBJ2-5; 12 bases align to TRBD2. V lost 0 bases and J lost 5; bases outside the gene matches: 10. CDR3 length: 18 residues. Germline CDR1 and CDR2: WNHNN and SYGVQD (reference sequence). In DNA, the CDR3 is TGCGCCAGCAGTGAGTCTGACGGACTAGCGGGATTGGAGGAGACCCAGTACTTC. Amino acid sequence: CASSESDGLAGLEETQYF.

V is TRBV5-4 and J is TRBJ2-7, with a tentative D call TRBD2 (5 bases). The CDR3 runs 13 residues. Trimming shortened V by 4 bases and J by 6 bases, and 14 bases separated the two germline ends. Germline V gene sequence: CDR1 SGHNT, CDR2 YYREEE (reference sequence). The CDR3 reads CASSDGWTREQYV. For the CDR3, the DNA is TGTGCCAGCAGCGACGGCTGGACTCGCGAGCAGTACGTC.

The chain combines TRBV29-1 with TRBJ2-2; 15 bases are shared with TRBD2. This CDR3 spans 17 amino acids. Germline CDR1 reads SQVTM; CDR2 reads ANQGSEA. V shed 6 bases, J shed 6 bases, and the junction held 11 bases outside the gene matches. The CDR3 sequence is CSVRGTSGRLYAGELFF. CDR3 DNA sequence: TGCAGCGTCCGTGGGACTAGCGGGAGGTTGTATGCCGGGGAGCTGTTTTTT.

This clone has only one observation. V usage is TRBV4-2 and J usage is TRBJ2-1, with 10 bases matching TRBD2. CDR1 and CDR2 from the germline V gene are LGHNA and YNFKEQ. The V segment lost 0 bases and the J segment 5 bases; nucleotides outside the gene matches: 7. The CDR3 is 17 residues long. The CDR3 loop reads CASSQDNLLAGDNEQFF. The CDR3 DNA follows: TGTGCCAGCAGCCAAGACAATTTGCTAGCGGGAGACAATGAGCAGTTCTTC.

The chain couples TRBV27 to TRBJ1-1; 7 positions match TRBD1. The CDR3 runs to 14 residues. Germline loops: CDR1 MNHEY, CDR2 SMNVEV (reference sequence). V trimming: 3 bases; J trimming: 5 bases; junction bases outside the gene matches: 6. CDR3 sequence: CASSLRGLWTEAFF. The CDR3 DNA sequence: TGTGCCAGCAGTTTGAGGGGGCTGTGGACTGAAGCTTTCTTT.

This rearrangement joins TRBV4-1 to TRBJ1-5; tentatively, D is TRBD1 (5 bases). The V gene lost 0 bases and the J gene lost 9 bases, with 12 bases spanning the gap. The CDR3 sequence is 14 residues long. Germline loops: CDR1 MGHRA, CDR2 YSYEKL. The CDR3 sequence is CASSQEEGLGPQHF. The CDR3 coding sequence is TGCGCCAGCAGCCAAGAGGAGGGGCTTGGGCCCCAGCATTTT.

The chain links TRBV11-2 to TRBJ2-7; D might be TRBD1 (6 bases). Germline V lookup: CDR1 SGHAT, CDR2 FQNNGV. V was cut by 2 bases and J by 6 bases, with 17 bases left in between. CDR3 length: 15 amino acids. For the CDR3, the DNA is TGTGCCAGCAGCTTATACTCAGGGGCCGGTAGCGAGCAGTACGTC. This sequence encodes CASSLYSGAGSEQYV.

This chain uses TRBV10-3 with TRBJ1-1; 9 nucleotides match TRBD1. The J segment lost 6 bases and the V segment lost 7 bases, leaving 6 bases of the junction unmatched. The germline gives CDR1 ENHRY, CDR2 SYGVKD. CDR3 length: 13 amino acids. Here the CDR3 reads CAITQTGGSEAFF. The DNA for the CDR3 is TGTGCCATCACGCAAACAGGGGGCTCTGAAGCTTTCTTT.

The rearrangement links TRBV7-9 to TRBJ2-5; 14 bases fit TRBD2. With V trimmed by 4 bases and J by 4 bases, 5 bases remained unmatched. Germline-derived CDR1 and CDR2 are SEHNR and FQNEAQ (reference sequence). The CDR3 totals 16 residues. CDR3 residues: CASSSGLAGVSETQYF. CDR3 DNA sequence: TGTGCCAGCAGCTCGGGACTAGCGGGAGTCTCAGAGACCCAGTACTTC.

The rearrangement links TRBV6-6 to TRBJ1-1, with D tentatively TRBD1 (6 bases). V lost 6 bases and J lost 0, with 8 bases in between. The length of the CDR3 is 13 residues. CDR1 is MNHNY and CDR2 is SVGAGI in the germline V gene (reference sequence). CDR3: CASRGGLNTEAFF. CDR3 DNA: TGTGCCAGCAGGGGGGGGCTGAACACTGAAGCTTTCTTT.

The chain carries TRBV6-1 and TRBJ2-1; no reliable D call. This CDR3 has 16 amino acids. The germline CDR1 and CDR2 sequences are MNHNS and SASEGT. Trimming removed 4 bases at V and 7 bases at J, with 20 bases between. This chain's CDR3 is CASSGPRTRKANEQFF. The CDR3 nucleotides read TGTGCCAGCAGTGGACCACGCACAAGAAAGGCAAATGAGCAGTTCTTC.

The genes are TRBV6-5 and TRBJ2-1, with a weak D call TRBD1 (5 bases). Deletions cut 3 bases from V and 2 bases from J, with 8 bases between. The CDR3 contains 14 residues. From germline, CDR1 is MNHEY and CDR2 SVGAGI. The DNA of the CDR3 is TGTGCCAGCAGTTATGTACAGGCCTACAATGAGCAGTTCTTC. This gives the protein CASSYVQAYNEQFF.